Below are 16 T cell receptor beta chains sequenced from a single sample in a study of shared T cell receptors in the human thymus. Profiled with immunoSEQ multiplex PCR; TCRdb holds only in-frame clones, not every one. Seen here are over 450,000 clones, about 80% observed once, and the top ten hold 0.013%. These data are also associated with another study on human thymus T cells.

What was sequenced was thymocytes. Source of these receptors: a boy younger than two with a congenital heart defect.

The chain carries TRBV4-2 and TRBJ2-1; 8 bases fit TRBD2. Unmatched junction bases numbered 11, after V lost 0 bases and J lost 7 bases. CDR3 length: 17 residues. The germline CDR1 and CDR2 sequences are LGHNA and YNFKEQ. CDR3 residues: CASSQDTGRALGNEQFF. The CDR3 DNA sequence: TGTGCCAGCAGCCAAGATACCGGGAGGGCCCTCGGTAATGAGCAGTTCTTC.

V usage is TRBV15 and J usage is TRBJ2-7, with D maybe TRBD1 (7 bases). Trimming removed 4 bases from V and 2 bases from J, with 21 bases in between. The CDR3 is 17 residues long. The germline gives CDR1 LNHNV, CDR2 YYDKDF (reference sequence). The CDR3 coding sequence is TGTGCCACCAGCACGATCCAAGGGGGGACAGAGGCCTACGAGCAGTACTTC. Amino acid sequence: CATSTIQGGTEAYEQYF.

The chain combines TRBV7-9 with TRBJ2-3, with 10 bases identical to TRBD2. J was trimmed by 3 bases and V by 5 bases; bases with no gene match: 2. Per the germline V gene, CDR1 is SEHNR and CDR2 is FQNEAQ (reference sequence). This CDR3 has 14 residues. This chain's CDR3 is CASSGLAETDTQYF. The CDR3 nucleotides read TGTGCCAGCAGCGGACTAGCGGAAACAGATACGCAGTATTTT.

V and J are TRBV30 and TRBJ2-5, with 10 bases fitting TRBD1. With 5 bases clipped from V and 1 base from J, the junction kept 13 bases outside the gene matches. The CDR3 is 17 amino acids. Germline CDR1 GTSNPN, CDR2 SVGIG (reference sequence). The CDR3 sequence is CAWFPGQGPTFQETQYF. CDR3 DNA sequence: TGTGCCTGGTTCCCGGGACAGGGGCCGACCTTCCAAGAGACCCAGTACTTC.

The chain carries TRBV19 and TRBJ1-5; tentatively, D is TRBD1 (6 bases). The CDR3 loop spans 18 amino acids. Germline V lookup: CDR1 LNHDA, CDR2 SQIVND (reference sequence). V lost 3 bases and J 0 bases, leaving 18 bases between the germline ends. For the CDR3, the DNA is TGTGCCAGTAGTATGGTAAACAGGGAAACTTATAGCAATCAGCCCCAGCATTTT. As protein: CASSMVNRETYSNQPQHF. Complete variable domain (other parts from reference TRBV19 and TRBJ1-5): DGGITQSPKYLFRKEGQNVTLSCEQNLNHDAMYWYRQDPGQGLRLIYYSQIVNDFQKGDIAEGYSVSREKKESFPLTVTSAQKNPTAFYLCASSMVNRETYSNQPQHFGDGTRLSIL.

V is TRBV7-9 and J is TRBJ1-6, with D possibly TRBD1 on 6 matching bases. Deletions cut 5 bases from V and 8 bases from J, with 16 bases between. The CDR3 runs to 15 residues. CDR1 and CDR2 (germline): SEHNR, FQNEAQ (reference sequence). The CDR3 region is CASSRTGQDDSPLHF. The CDR3 DNA follows: TGTGCCAGCAGCCGTACAGGGCAAGATGATTCACCCCTCCACTTT.

V gene TRBV5-1 combines with J gene TRBJ2-1; 9 nucleotides agree with TRBD1. The CDR3 consists of 15 residues. Germline trimming cut 3 bases from V and 6 bases from J; bases unmatched to any gene: 7. CDR1 SGHRS and CDR2 YFSETQ come from the germline V gene. CDR3 coding DNA: TGCGCCAGCAGCTCCCGGGACAGGGAAGGCAATGAGCAGTTCTTC. Encoded protein: CASSSRDREGNEQFF.

This clone was detected once. V and J are TRBV11-3 and TRBJ2-7, with 8 nucleotides matching TRBD2. Germline assignment: CDR1 SGHNT and CDR2 YENEEA. The CDR3 has 14 amino acids. V was pared by 2 bases and J by 2 bases, with 2 bases of the junction left unmatched. CDR3 bases: TGTGCCAGCAGCTTATCGGGAGGGCCCTACGAGCAGTACTTC. As protein: CASSLSGGPYEQYF.

V usage is TRBV4-1 and J usage is TRBJ2-5; TRBD2 aligns across 10 bases. The CDR3 is made up of 17 amino acids. CDR1 and CDR2 (germline): MGHRA, YSYEKL. With V trimmed by 2 bases and J by 1 base, 7 bases remained unmatched. CDR3 bases: TGCGCCAGCAGCCAACATCTAGCGGGAGAGATCCAAGAGACCCAGTACTTC. Its protein is CASSQHLAGEIQETQYF.

This clone turned up a few times. The junction and the germline gene differ at one end; a read error may be behind it. V is TRBV28 and J is TRBJ2-7; TRBD2 agrees at 11 bases. The CDR3 is made up of 20 amino acids. Germline-derived CDR1 and CDR2 are MDHEN and SYDVKM. The CDR3 DNA sequence: TGTGCCAGCAGTCTATGGGATCCCATGAAGCGGGGACTAGCGGAAGACGAGCAGTACTTC. Protein: CASSLWDPMKRGLAEDEQYF.

The chain has TRBV15 and TRBJ2-4, with D possibly being TRBD1 (6 bases). The CDR3 is 16 residues long. Germline V gives CDR1 LNHNV, CDR2 YYDKDF (reference sequence). Trimming shortened V by 1 base and J by 3 bases, and 13 bases separated the two germline ends. The CDR3 DNA sequence: TGTGCCACCAGCAGAGGTTACAGGGTTGTCAAAAACATTCAGTACTTC. Encoded protein: CATSRGYRVVKNIQYF.

This chain connects TRBV5-4 to TRBJ1-2, with 12 nucleotides matching TRBD1. Germline CDR1 is SGHNT and CDR2 is YYREEE (reference sequence). The ends lost 4 bases at V and 7 bases at J; junction bases unmatched: 17. This CDR3 region has 18 residues. CDR3 region: CASSQHRDRGRERVGYTF. In DNA, the CDR3 is TGTGCCAGCAGCCAACACCGGGACAGGGGGCGGGAAAGGGTTGGCTACACCTTC.

This clone was picked up a small number of times. The J gene is TRBJ1-2, the V gene TRBV29-1; D ambiguous. V was shortened by 4 bases and J by 5 bases, with 11 bases between the two germline ends. This CDR3 region has 12 residues. CDR1 and CDR2 from the germline V gene are SQVTM and ANQGSEA. The CDR3 nucleotides read TGCAGCGTTGGGAACAGATCTTATGGCTACACCTTC. It specifies CSVGNRSYGYTF.

The chain carries TRBV4-1 and TRBJ2-1; TRBD2 agrees at 8 bases. CDR3 length: 14 amino acids. Germline CDR1 MGHRA, CDR2 YSYEKL. The V segment lost 5 bases and the J segment 5 bases; nucleotides outside the gene matches: 5. The CDR3 reads CASSGHSGDNEQFF. CDR3 nucleotides: TGCGCCAGCAGCGGTCATAGCGGGGACAATGAGCAGTTCTTC.

This chain connects TRBV28 to TRBJ2-5, with TRBD2 matching over 8 bases. Per the germline V gene, CDR1 is MDHEN and CDR2 is SYDVKM. The CDR3 has 17 residues. Unmatched junction bases numbered 15, after V lost 4 bases and J lost 5 bases. The DNA for the CDR3 is TGTGCCAGCAGTTGGCACCCGGGAGGGCCGGTGGGGGAGACCCAGTACTTC. Amino acid sequence: CASSWHPGGPVGETQYF.

The rearrangement joins TRBV20-1 to TRBJ1-1; D is undetermined. V dropped 6 bases and J dropped 7 bases, with 12 bases sitting between them. CDR1 and CDR2 from the germline V gene are DFQATT and SNEGSKA (reference sequence). The CDR3 totals 11 residues. The CDR3 region has the DNA TGCAGTGCAGAGGGAGGTGGTGAAGCTTTCTTT. Translation gives CSAEGGGEAFF.